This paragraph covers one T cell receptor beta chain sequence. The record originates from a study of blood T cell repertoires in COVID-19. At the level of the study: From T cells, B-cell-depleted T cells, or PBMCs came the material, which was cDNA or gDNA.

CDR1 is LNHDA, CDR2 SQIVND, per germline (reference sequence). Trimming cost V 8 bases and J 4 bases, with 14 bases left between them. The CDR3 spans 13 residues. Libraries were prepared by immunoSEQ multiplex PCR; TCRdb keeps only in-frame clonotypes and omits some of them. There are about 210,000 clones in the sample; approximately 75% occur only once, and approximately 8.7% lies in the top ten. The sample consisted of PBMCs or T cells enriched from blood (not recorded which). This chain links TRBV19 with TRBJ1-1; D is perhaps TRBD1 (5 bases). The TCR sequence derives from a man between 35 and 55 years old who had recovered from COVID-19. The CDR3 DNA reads TGTGCCAGTGGGAAGACAGAAACCACTGAAGCTTTCTTT. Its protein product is CASGKTETTEAFF.